This TCR beta chain was profiled in a study of blood T cell repertoires in COVID-19. Across the whole study: Nucleic acid was either cDNA or gDNA, and it came from T cells, B-cell-depleted T cells, or PBMCs.

Repertoires were generated with immunoSEQ multiplex PCR, while TCRdb's copy carries only in-frame clones and drops some. The repertoire has 180,000 or so clones, 75% to 90% of them found once; the top ten carry roughly 13%. Allocation to cohorts depended on clinical history reported by the participants. Resolution of symptoms, clearance, or two negative PCRs was present in recovered Cohort 3 donors. V lost 4 bases and J lost 4; bases outside the gene matches: 3. CDR1 SGHRS and CDR2 YFSETQ come from the germline V gene. The CDR3 loop spans 14 amino acids. The receptor comes from a woman aged 55-70 years who had recovered from COVID-19. Sample: PBMCs or T cells enriched from blood (not recorded which). This chain connects TRBV5-1 to TRBJ1-5; 9 bases align to TRBD1. In DNA form, the CDR3 reads TGCGCCAGCAGCCCCGGACAGGGGAATCAGCCCCAGCATTTT. It codes for CASSPGQGNQPQHF.